The TCR beta chain under discussion was sequenced for a study of CD8 T cells in ankylosing spondylitis. General study findings and limits: Among TCR beta sequences, a motif of several highly homologous variants appeared characteristic of ankylosing spondylitis blood.

Germline CDR1 is SQVTM and CDR2 is ANQGSEA. The CDR3 has 13 amino acids. V was clipped by 6 bases and J by 0 bases, with 9 bases between them. TCRdb independently ran MiXCR on the 5' RACE reads; one entry per CDR3 protein. This table holds more than 500,000 distinct CDR3 sequences, approximately 5.3% found once. This clonotype was found many times. The antigen is not known. The sequencing input was blood, either unsorted or a sorted T cell fraction (not recorded which). The source is a male donor with ankylosing spondylitis. The V gene is TRBV29-1, the J gene TRBJ2-1, with D uncertain. The CDR3: CSVEFDSYNEQFF. The DNA for the CDR3 is TGCAGCGTGGAGTTCGACTCCTACAATGAGCAGTTCTTC.